The clone carrying this T cell receptor beta chain was found a few times. Other DNA sequences in the sample encode the same CDR3. The data derive from a study of beta chain features in type 1 diabetes. Study context: The samples had about 100,000,000 sorted cells examined in all.

CDR3 length equals 12 residues. Trimming left V 0 bases short and J 6 bases short, with 7 bases between. Germline V gene lookup returns CDR1 SGHRS and CDR2 YFSETQ. Averaging about 100 mL, one heparinised blood draw was given by each donor. Researchers reported sorting CD4+ naive, central memory, regulatory and stem cell-like memory cells via CD45RO/CCR7/CD25/CD127/CD95/CD27. Expressed TCRB transcripts were sequenced, since all the RNA that had been isolated was reverse transcribed. Clones were sequenced by immunoSEQ multiplex PCR, and TCRdb holds only the in-frame ones, with some missing. The table includes about 220,000 clones, approximately 11% detected once.

This chain links TRBV5-1 with TRBJ2-7; D could derive from TRBD1 or TRBD2 (6 bases each). The sequence derives from a man aged 18 to 29 in good health. The material sequenced was central memory CD4+ T cells from blood. The DNA for the CDR3 is TGCGCCAGCAGCTTGGAGGGGGGCGAGCAGTACTTC. This gives the protein CASSLEGGEQYF.